Listed here are 18 T cell receptor beta chains from one sample, sequenced in a study of T-cell reconstitution after alpha-beta-depleted transplantation in children. Preparation of the TCRbeta library was carried out with unique molecular identifiers. TCRdb reprocessed the PCR reads with MiXCR, giving one entry per CDR3 protein. The sample lists about 150,000 distinct CDR3 sequences; around 10% were seen once. The starting material was PBMCs, obtained before TCRalphabeta/CD19-depleted stem cell transplant. These receptors were taken from a boy younger than 10 with acute myeloid leukemia, due to receive a stem cell transplant.

The table lists this clonotype with many counts. V usage is TRBV5-1 and J usage is TRBJ2-3, with TRBD2 identical over 8 bases. CDR3 length equals 15 residues. With 1 base clipped from V and 1 base from J, the junction kept 2 bases outside the gene matches. Germline CDR1 is SGHRS and CDR2 is YFSETQ. For the CDR3, the DNA is TGCGCCAGCAGCTTGCTCGGGGGGGGCACAGATACGCAGTATTTT. As protein: CASSLLGGGTDTQYF.

This clonotype was counted at least ten times. The chain is built from TRBV12-3 or TRBV12-4 and TRBJ1-5, with D perhaps matching TRBD1 (5 bases). The CDR3 consists of 14 residues. V was cut by 5 bases and J by 6 bases, with 14 bases left in between. In nucleotides, the CDR3 is TGTGCCAGCAGTAACCCACGGGGCGGTCAGCCCCAGCATTTT. It translates to CASSNPRGGQPQHF.

In its sample, this clonotype was seen many times. V is TRBV4-1 and J is TRBJ2-7; 7 nucleotides line up with TRBD1. CDR1 and CDR2 from the germline V gene are MGHRA and YSYEKL. There are 14 residues in the CDR3. J lost 4 bases, V lost 0 bases, and 3 bases had no gene match. The CDR3 DNA is TGCGCCAGCAGCCAAGACCTGACAGGGTACGAGCAGTACGTC. The encoded protein is CASSQDLTGYEQYV.

This clonotype appeared a few times. This rearrangement joins TRBV19 to TRBJ2-7, with 8 bases identical to TRBD2. Trimming cost V 5 bases and J 1 base; bases outside gene matches: 7. The CDR3 is 15 residues long. The germline V gene has CDR1 LNHDA and CDR2 SQIVND (reference sequence). CDR3 in DNA: TGTGCCAGTAGTGAAGCGGGAGTTGGGTCCTACGAGCAGTACTTC. As protein: CASSEAGVGSYEQYF. Full variable domain (remainder filled in from reference TRBV19 and TRBJ2-7): DGGITQSPKYLFRKEGQNVTLSCEQNLNHDAMYWYRQDPGQGLRLIYYSQIVNDFQKGDIAEGYSVSREKKESFPLTVTSAQKNPTAFYLCASSEAGVGSYEQYFGPGTRLTVT.

This clonotype showed up many times. CDR3 sequence: CASRSGAGEQFF. The DNA of the CDR3 is TGTGCCAGCAGATCAGGGGCAGGCGAGCAGTTCTTC. The chain employs TRBV6-2 or TRBV6-3 and TRBJ2-1, with D tentatively TRBD1 (6 bases). The V end was cut by 6 bases, the J end by 10 bases, with 13 bases between. The CDR3 loop spans 12 amino acids. The germline V gene has CDR1 MNHEY and CDR2 SVGEGT.

The J gene is TRBJ2-7, the V gene TRBV6-1; D is undetermined. The CDR3 spans 15 residues. V was pared by 7 bases and J by 5 bases, with 21 bases between. From germline, CDR1 is MNHNS and CDR2 SASEGT. In DNA, the CDR3 is TGTGCCAGCATGGGTCTCTCCCGGCTAGGCAACGAGCAGTACTTC. Protein: CASMGLSRLGNEQYF.

Comment on this clonotype: Given a much more abundant clone one base away, this may be a read error. V is TRBV7-2 and J is TRBJ2-3; D is unresolved. Germline loops: CDR1 SGHTA, CDR2 FQGNSA. CDR3 length equals 16 residues. V lost 2 bases, J lost 5 bases, and 17 bases lay in between. The CDR3, as DNA: TGTGCCAGCAGCTTAAAAAGGTGCCAATTCGAAGATACGCAGTATTTT. It codes for CASSLKRCQFEDTQYF.

This clonotype has ten or more counts. The V gene is TRBV6-1, the J gene TRBJ1-1, with D tentatively TRBD1 (6 bases). Trimming removed 4 bases at V and 8 bases at J, with 17 bases between. In germline, CDR1 is MNHNS, CDR2 SASEGT. The CDR3 covers 14 residues. The CDR3 DNA reads as TGTGCCAGCAGTGTACAGGGAACGGGGCCAGAAGCTTTCTTT. It specifies CASSVQGTGPEAFF.

This clonotype was counted at least ten times. The rearrangement links TRBV4-1 to TRBJ1-2; 9 bases align to TRBD1. The junction had 1 base not matched to a gene; V was cut back by 0 bases and J by 5 bases. The germline V gene has CDR1 MGHRA and CDR2 YSYEKL. The CDR3 spans 14 residues. CDR3 sequence reads: CASSQEGTGYGYTF. In nucleotides, the CDR3 is TGCGCCAGCAGCCAAGAGGGGACAGGGTATGGCTACACCTTC.

This clonotype was counted many times. The genes are TRBV12-3 or TRBV12-4 and TRBJ2-2; D call uncertain. CDR3 length: 12 residues. The V end was cut by 6 bases, the J end by 5 bases, with 7 bases between. Here the CDR3 reads CASRQDTGELFF. DNA of the CDR3: TGTGCCAGCAGGCAGGATACCGGGGAGCTGTTTTTT.

In its sample, this clonotype was seen many times. The V gene is TRBV20-1, the J gene TRBJ1-2; D gene unclear. V gave up 2 bases and J gave up 5 bases, with 9 bases separating them. Germline V gives CDR1 DFQATT, CDR2 SNEGSKA (reference sequence). The CDR3 has 12 residues. For the CDR3, the DNA is TGCAGTGCTAGACATAGTGCTTATGGCTACACCTTC. It specifies CSARHSAYGYTF.

At least ten counts were recorded for this clonotype. V usage is TRBV10-2 and J usage is TRBJ2-5, with 9 positions matching TRBD2. The CDR3 contains 13 residues. V was pared by 6 bases and J by 3 bases, with 2 bases of the junction left unmatched. Germline CDR1 reads WSHSY; CDR2 reads SAAADI. CDR3 loop: CASRGLAEETQYF. Written as DNA, the CDR3 is TGCGCCAGCAGGGGACTAGCCGAAGAGACCCAGTACTTC.

The chain couples TRBV30 to TRBJ1-4; TRBD1 aligns across 7 bases. CDR1 is GTSNPN, CDR2 SVGIG, per germline (reference sequence). The V gene end was trimmed by 5 bases and the J gene end by 10 bases; junction bases not matched to a gene: 7. CDR3 length: 12 residues. Here the CDR3 DNA reads TGTGCCTGGCGGGCAGGGGGAAGAAAACTGTTTTTT. It codes for CAWRAGGRKLFF.

This clonotype was counted ten times or more. This chain links TRBV3-1 with TRBJ2-3; D might be TRBD2 (6 bases). There are 17 residues in the CDR3. Trimming removed 1 base from V and 4 bases from J, with 18 bases in between. The germline gives CDR1 LGHDT, CDR2 YNNKEL (reference sequence). The CDR3 protein is CASSQVGLATSADTQYF. DNA of the CDR3: TGTGCCAGCAGCCAAGTGGGGCTAGCGACAAGTGCAGATACGCAGTATTTT.

This clonotype has ten or more counts. CDR3 coding DNA: TGTGCCTCGGAACAGGGCTCTGAAGCTTTCTTT. The encoded protein is CASEQGSEAFF. The chain employs TRBV10-3 and TRBJ1-1; D is possibly TRBD1 (6 bases). Trimming cost V 11 bases and J 6 bases, with 13 bases left between them. The CDR3 runs 11 residues. Germline V gives CDR1 ENHRY, CDR2 SYGVKD.

This clonotype was observed many times. CDR3 DNA sequence: TGCAGTGCTAGTCTTACCGGGAGGGGCGCACAAGGTGAGCAGTTCTTC. This translates into CSASLTGRGAQGEQFF. The J gene is TRBJ2-1, the V gene TRBV20-1, with 8 bases matching TRBD2. V gave up 3 bases and J gave up 9 bases; unmatched junction bases: 16. The germline V gene has CDR1 DFQATT and CDR2 SNEGSKA (reference sequence). There are 16 residues in the CDR3.

As regards this clonotype: A much larger clone lies a single base off, so this may be a read error. The chain joins TRBV4-1 to TRBJ1-3; weak D call: TRBD1 (5 bases). The germline V gene has CDR1 MGHRA and CDR2 YSYEKL. The CDR3 has 15 residues. The ends were cut back, 0 bases at V and 3 bases at J, with 9 bases in the middle. CDR3 in amino acids: CASSQEMGLGNTIYF. The CDR3 bases are TGCGCCAGCAGCCAAGAGATGGGACTTGGAAACACCATATATTTT.

This clonotype was recorded at least ten times. The chain uses TRBV4-1 and TRBJ2-1, with D uncertain. V was shortened by 4 bases and J by 10 bases, with 14 bases between the two germline ends. Germline assignment: CDR1 MGHRA and CDR2 YSYEKL. The CDR3 is 13 amino acids. The CDR3 coding sequence is TGCGCCAGCAGCCCCGGGTGGGAAAAGGAGCAGTTCTTC. Its translation is CASSPGWEKEQFF.